Listed below are T cell receptor beta chains from one sample, sequenced in a study of blood T cell repertoires in COVID-19. Some clones are missing from TCRdb's copy, which holds only in-frame ones; the method was immunoSEQ multiplex PCR. The table includes around 12,000 clones, just over 85% detected once. Sequencing was performed on peripheral blood. The receptor source for this set is a human donor in a cohort sampled during active COVID-19. CDR3s include the opening cysteine and the closing phenylalanine or tryptophan. The D gene is left open where the match is weak. Expanded clones are given a class, and other clones once, few, many or no size at all.

j_call v_call clone_size d_call cdr3_aa cdr3_nt
TRBJ1-3 TRBV6-5 NA NA CASSGNLGNTIYF TGTGCCAGCAGCGGGAATCTTGGGAACACCATATATTTT
TRBJ2-7 TRBV9 NA TRBD1 CASRRDRGVYEQYF TGTGCCAGCAGGCGCGACAGGGGGGTCTACGAGCAGTACTTC
TRBJ1-1 TRBV19 NA TRBD1 CATRDRPQFMNTEAFF TGTGCCACCCGGGACAGGCCTCAGTTCATGAACACTGAAGCTTTCTTT
TRBJ2-1 TRBV7-7 NA TRBD2 CASSRPGLSTSFYNEQFF TGTGCCAGCAGCCGGCCGGGACTATCCACATCCTTCTACAATGAGCAGTTCTTC
TRBJ2-1 TRBV7-3 NA NA CASSLMVGNEQFF TGTGCCAGCAGCTTAATGGTCGGGAATGAGCAGTTCTTC
TRBJ1-2 TRBV9 NA NA CASSAGGAYGYTF TGTGCCAGCAGCGCGGGGGGGGCCTATGGCTACACCTTC
TRBJ2-7 TRBV2 NA TRBD1 CASDRGNYEQYF TGTGCCAGCGACAGGGGGAACTACGAGCAGTACTTC
TRBJ1-1 TRBV28 few NA CASRAYRHEAFF TGTGCCAGCAGGGCCTACAGACATGAAGCTTTCTTT
TRBJ2-1 TRBV6-1 NA NA CASSEPRGGGSYNEQFF TGTGCCAGCAGTGAACCCCGGGGAGGGGGCTCCTACAATGAGCAGTTCTTC
TRBJ2-3 TRBV3-1/TRBV3-2 NA NA CASSHICPYDTQYF TGTGCCAGCAGCCACATATGTCCCTACGATACGCAGTATTTT
TRBJ1-1 TRBV2 NA NA CASSESSPLGAFF TGTGCCAGCAGTGAGTCGAGCCCTCTCGGTGCTTTCTTT
TRBJ1-2 TRBV18 NA NA CASSLTGRDYGYTF TGTGCCAGCTCACTCACAGGGAGGGACTATGGCTACACCTTC
TRBJ2-7 TRBV5-1 NA TRBD2 CASSLGTTFYEQYF TGCGCCAGCAGCCTTGGGACTACATTCTACGAGCAGTACTTC
TRBJ2-7 TRBV20-1 NA NA CSAVQSYEQYF TGCAGTGCTGTACAGTCCTACGAGCAGTACTTC
TRBJ2-2 TRBV3-1/TRBV3-2 NA TRBD2 CASSQDLLAGGYTGELFF TGTGCCAGCAGCCAAGATCTACTAGCGGGGGGATACACCGGGGAGCTGTTTTTT
TRBJ2-7 TRBV7-9 NA NA CASSSVGHATYEQYF TGTGCCAGCAGCTCTGTCGGTCACGCGACCTACGAGCAGTACTTC
TRBJ2-2 TRBV11-2 once NA CASSPGLNTGELFF TGTGCCAGCAGCCCAGGACTAAACACCGGGGAGCTGTTTTTT
TRBJ2-7 TRBV5-4 NA NA CASSFYRAEQYF TGTGCCAGCAGCTTTTACAGGGCCGAGCAGTACTTC
TRBJ2-5 TRBV25-1 NA TRBD1 CASNFGQGPQETQYF TGTGCCAGCAATTTCGGACAGGGCCCGCAAGAGACCCAGTACTTC
TRBJ2-1 TRBV19 NA TRBD2 CASSIDLPVAGGINNEQFF TGTGCCAGTAGTATAGACCTCCCGGTAGCGGGGGGGATTAACAATGAGCAGTTCTTC
TRBJ2-6 TRBV9 NA NA CASSADRRSGANVLTF TGTGCCAGCAGCGCCGACAGGCGCTCTGGGGCCAACGTCCTGACTTTC
TRBJ2-3 TRBV2 NA NA CASSDIGVADTQYF TGTGCCAGCAGTGACATAGGGGTGGCAGATACGCAGTATTTT
TRBJ1-2 TRBV6-5 NA NA CASRYDGNYGYTF TGTGCCAGCAGATATGACGGGAACTATGGCTACACCTTC
TRBJ2-3 TRBV7-2 NA TRBD2 CASSLTSGGEVETDTQYF TGTGCCAGCAGCTTGACTAGCGGGGGGGAGGTAGAAACAGATACGCAGTATTTT
TRBJ2-2 TRBV24-1 NA TRBD2 CATGTSVTGELFF TGTGCCACCGGGACTAGCGTTACCGGGGAGCTGTTTTTT
TRBJ2-2 TRBV5-6 NA NA CASSALGSGNTGELFF TGTGCCAGCAGCGCCCTCGGGTCGGGGAACACCGGGGAGCTGTTTTTT
TRBJ2-2 TRBV19 NA TRBD2 CASSIGLAGKVGNTGELFF TGTGCCAGTAGTATTGGGCTAGCGGGAAAGGTGGGGAACACCGGGGAGCTGTTTTTT
TRBJ2-2 TRBV7-2 few TRBD2 CASSLRTSGRNAGELFF TGTGCCAGCAGCTTAAGGACTAGCGGGCGTAATGCCGGGGAGCTGTTTTTT
TRBJ2-1 TRBV11-2 few TRBD2 CASSPRASGRLGNEQFF TGTGCCAGCAGCCCCCGCGCTAGCGGGAGATTGGGTAATGAGCAGTTCTTC
TRBJ2-3 TRBV5-4 NA NA CASSLDSGNTDTQYF TGTGCCAGCAGCCTAGATAGCGGAAACACAGATACGCAGTATTTT
TRBJ1-2 TRBV30 NA NA CARGPLLVVKGVDYGYTF TGTGCCCGAGGTCCTCTCCTCGTCGTTAAAGGGGTAGACTATGGCTACACCTTC
TRBJ2-4 TRBV11-2 NA TRBD1 CASSLRQGTKNIQYF TGTGCCAGCAGCCTACGACAGGGGACCAAAAACATTCAGTACTTC
TRBJ2-1 TRBV12-2 NA NA CAIRTSGHNEQFF TGTGCAATCCGGACTAGCGGGCACAATGAGCAGTTCTTC
TRBJ2-1 TRBV27 NA TRBD2 CASSLAGDSYYNEQFF TGTGCCAGCAGTTTAGCGGGGGATTCGTACTACAATGAGCAGTTCTTC
TRBJ1-1 TRBV16 NA TRBD1 CASSQDRANTEAFF TGTGCCAGCAGCCAGGACAGGGCGAACACTGAAGCTTTCTTT
TRBJ2-1 TRBV5-6 NA TRBD2 CASSLVYLAGGSPYNEQFF TGTGCCAGCAGCTTGGTTTACCTAGCGGGAGGGAGCCCCTACAATGAGCAGTTCTTC
TRBJ2-1 TRBV10-1 NA TRBD1 CASSESFGWDRGHEQFF TGCGCCAGCAGTGAGTCGTTTGGGTGGGACAGGGGGCATGAGCAGTTCTTC
TRBJ2-1 TRBV28 NA NA CAASLAEPSEQFF TGTGCCGCATCATTAGCGGAGCCTAGTGAGCAGTTCTTC
TRBJ1-1 TRBV7-9 NA NA CASSLALGVEDEAFF TGTGCCAGCAGCTTAGCGCTAGGAGTGGAAGATGAAGCTTTCTTT
TRBJ1-4 TRBV5-4 NA NA CASSSPGNEKLFF TGTGCCAGCAGTTCCCCGGGGAATGAAAAACTGTTTTTT
TRBJ2-5 TRBV20-1 NA NA CSALYGETQYF TGCAGTGCCCTATACGGAGAGACCCAGTACTTC
TRBJ1-1 TRBV7-8 NA TRBD1 CASSPDRARENTEAFF TGTGCCAGCAGCCCCGACAGGGCAAGGGAAAACACTGAAGCTTTCTTT
TRBJ2-1 TRBV10-1 NA NA CASSSGYNEQFF TGCGCCAGCAGCTCAGGGTACAATGAGCAGTTCTTC
TRBJ2-3 TRBV25-1 few TRBD2 CASSVRAGGTDTQYF TGTGCCAGCAGTGTTAGAGCGGGAGGTACAGATACGCAGTATTTT
TRBJ2-1 TRBV3-1/TRBV3-2 NA TRBD1 CASSRDRGRTYNEQFF TGTGCCAGCAGCCGCGACAGGGGGCGCACCTACAATGAGCAGTTCTTC
TRBJ2-5 TRBV7-9 NA NA CASSFGLGQETQYF TGTGCCAGCAGCTTCGGACTGGGACAAGAGACCCAGTACTTC
TRBJ1-5 TRBV10-2 NA NA CTTGGWQPQHF TGCACTACGGGGGGTTGGCAGCCCCAGCATTTT
TRBJ2-1 TRBV7-3 NA TRBD2 CASSPGGSGGPYNEQFF TGTGCCAGCAGCCCCGGAGGAAGCGGGGGCCCCTACAATGAGCAGTTCTTC